This passage covers 28 T cell receptor beta chains from one sample sequenced in a study of blood T cell repertoires in COVID-19 (dated by TCRdb to the early 2020s). Receptor libraries were prepared by the immunoSEQ multiplex PCR assay. Imported from immuneACCESS, the table was reduced by TCRdb to in-frame sequences with V and J called. These copies leave out some clones; in studies compared against another copy, an unresolved V gene accounts for under half, and the cause of the remainder is not known. The sample table contains about 220,000 clones; only one count was recorded for 85% to 90% of them. Clones ranked in the top ten supply roughly 15% of the sample. Sequenced input: PBMCs or T cells enriched from blood (not recorded which). These receptors came from a woman aged 50 to 65 with acute COVID-19.

The V call is TRBV7-9, the J call TRBJ2-7; D is ambiguous. The CDR3 totals 15 residues. Germline V gives CDR1 SEHNR, CDR2 FQNEAQ (reference sequence). With 5 bases removed from V and 3 bases from J, the gap between germline ends came to 17 bases. The CDR3 sequence is CASSPRLVARYEQYF. The CDR3 DNA reads TGTGCCAGCAGCCCCCGTCTAGTTGCCCGCTACGAGCAGTACTTC.

This sequence joins TRBV19 and TRBJ2-3; TRBD2 matches at 15 bases. Germline loops: CDR1 LNHDA, CDR2 SQIVND (reference sequence). V lost 3 bases and J lost 3; bases outside the gene matches: 1. The CDR3 is 16 amino acids. In DNA form, the CDR3 reads TGTGCCAGTAGTATGGGACTAGCGGGAGGTACAGATACGCAGTATTTT. Translation: CASSMGLAGGTDTQYF.

The V gene is TRBV6-5, the J gene TRBJ1-1; the match to TRBD1 covers 8 bases. The germline gives CDR1 MNHEY, CDR2 SVGAGI. V dropped 3 bases and J dropped 5; count of bases not matched to a gene: 8. CDR3 length: 15 amino acids. CDR3 amino acids: CASSYVRGRGTEAFF. CDR3 nucleotides: TGTGCCAGCAGTTATGTCAGGGGGCGTGGGACTGAAGCTTTCTTT.

This clone was detected once. J is TRBJ1-2 and V is TRBV19, with 8 bases matching TRBD1. CDR1 is LNHDA and CDR2 is SQIVND in the germline V gene (reference sequence). The CDR3 loop spans 13 amino acids. After removal of 8 bases from V and 5 bases from J, the junction contained 7 bases not matched to a gene. The CDR3 sequence is CASLSRGRYGYTF. CDR3 in DNA: TGTGCCAGTCTGTCCAGGGGGCGGTATGGCTACACCTTC.

The chain has TRBV2 and TRBJ2-3; D may be TRBD2 (5 bases). Between the trimmed V and J ends, which lost 6 bases and 3 bases, there was a span of 10 bases. The CDR3 has 13 amino acids. Per the germline V gene, CDR1 is SNHLY and CDR2 is FYNNEI. CDR3 protein: CASRKRLTDTQYF. In nucleotides, the CDR3 is TGTGCCAGCAGAAAACGACTAACAGATACGCAGTATTTT.

This sequence joins TRBV19 and TRBJ2-1; 9 bases match TRBD2. CDR1 and CDR2 (germline): LNHDA, SQIVND (reference sequence). This CDR3 has 18 residues. Trimming cost V 5 bases and J 0 bases; bases outside gene matches: 11. The CDR3 loop reads CASSGLAGTASSYNEQFF. In nucleotides, the CDR3 is TGTGCCAGTAGTGGCCTAGCGGGAACAGCAAGCTCCTACAATGAGCAGTTCTTC.

This sequence joins TRBV15 and TRBJ2-3; possible D gene TRBD2, 6 bases. The CDR3 consists of 14 residues. CDR1 LNHNV and CDR2 YYDKDF come from the germline V gene (reference sequence). Deletions cut 8 bases from V and 2 bases from J, with 14 bases between. The CDR3 loop reads CATDGSGPTDTQYF. The CDR3 nucleotides read TGTGCCACCGATGGTAGCGGACCCACAGATACGCAGTATTTT.

A word on this clone: A junction boundary mismatches the germline segment, possibly from a read error. The V gene is TRBV7-7, the J gene TRBJ1-1, with 8 bases that match TRBD1. The CDR3 has 15 residues. Germline CDR1 SSHAT, CDR2 FNYEAQ (reference sequence). CDR3: CASSPRTGPAKGAFF. CDR3 coding DNA: TGTGCTAGCAGCCCCAGGACAGGGCCCGCGAAGGGAGCTTTCTTT.

The chain combines TRBV30 with TRBJ1-5, with unresolved D. The V end was cut by 3 bases, the J end by 5 bases, with 20 bases between. The CDR3 sequence is 16 residues long. Germline CDR1 is GTSNPN and CDR2 is SVGIG (reference sequence). The CDR3 sequence: CAWSGGWTAKYQPQHF. The CDR3 DNA reads TGTGCCTGGAGCGGAGGCTGGACGGCCAAATATCAGCCCCAGCATTTT.

The chain is built from TRBV9 and TRBJ2-1; 8 bases align to TRBD2. In germline, CDR1 is SGDLS, CDR2 YYNGEE. The CDR3 covers 18 residues. The V segment lost 0 bases and the J segment 0 bases; nucleotides outside the gene matches: 8. CDR3 in DNA: TGTGCCAGCAGCGTAGACCCAGATAGCGGGACCTCCTACAATGAGCAGTTCTTC. This encodes CASSVDPDSGTSYNEQFF.

In DNA, the CDR3 is TGTGCCATCAGTGAGGCCGGGACAGGGGGCACTGAAGCTTTCTTT. This gives the protein CAISEAGTGGTEAFF. The chain employs TRBV10-3 and TRBJ1-1; 11 bases map to TRBD1. The CDR3 extends over 15 amino acids. V lost 2 bases and J lost 4; bases outside the gene matches: 3. In germline, CDR1 is ENHRY, CDR2 SYGVKD.

The chain joins TRBV6-2 or TRBV6-3 to TRBJ2-2; no clear D gene. CDR1 is MNHEY, CDR2 SVGEGT, per germline. The CDR3 runs 14 residues. Trimming removed 4 bases at V and 2 bases at J, with 8 bases between. The CDR3 bases are TGTGCCAGCAGTTCACATTCTAACACCGGGGAGCTGTTTTTT. Its translation is CASSSHSNTGELFF.

The chain recombines TRBV11-3 with TRBJ1-1; no reliable D call. CDR3 length: 13 residues. V was clipped by 5 bases and J by 1 base, with 8 bases between them. Germline V CDR1 and CDR2: SGHNT, YENEEA. CDR3 coding DNA: TGTGCCAGCAGCAAGGGAGAGAACACTGAAGCTTTCTTT. Translation gives CASSKGENTEAFF.

The V and J genes are TRBV7-9 and TRBJ1-5; D not resolved. The CDR3 is 14 residues long. V lost 1 base, J lost 9 bases, and 13 bases lay in between. Looked up from germline, CDR1 is SEHNR and CDR2 is FQNEAQ (reference sequence). The CDR3, as DNA: TGTGCCAGCAGCTTAGAGACGGGGTTGGGGCCCCAGCATTTT. It translates to CASSLETGLGPQHF.

The CDR3 coding sequence is TGTGCCAGCAGTCCATCCGGGACTAGCGGGAGGGTTTGGTACGAGCAGTACTTC. Protein product: CASSPSGTSGRVWYEQYF. The chain combines TRBV28 with TRBJ2-7, with TRBD2 matching 16 bases. V lost 5 bases, J lost 4 bases, and 11 bases stayed unmatched. Germline CDR1 is MDHEN and CDR2 is SYDVKM. This CDR3 spans 18 amino acids.

This clone showed up just a few times. The chain has TRBV28 and TRBJ1-4; a possible D gene is TRBD1 (5 bases). This CDR3 is built from 15 residues. Trimming took 7 bases from V and 0 from J, leaving 12 bases between them. Germline V gives CDR1 MDHEN, CDR2 SYDVKM. CDR3 DNA sequence: TGTGCCAGCATCCGTAGCAGGGCAACTAATGAAAAACTGTTTTTT. This encodes CASIRSRATNEKLFF.

CDR3 sequence reads: CASSFSLYEQYF. The CDR3 bases are TGTGCCAGCAGCTTTTCCCTTTACGAGCAGTACTTC. The chain uses TRBV5-6 and TRBJ2-7; D unclear. Trimming left V 2 bases short and J 4 bases short, with 7 bases between. Germline V gives CDR1 SGHDT, CDR2 YYEEEE. The CDR3 has 12 amino acids.

This rearrangement joins TRBV12-3 or TRBV12-4 to TRBJ1-2, with 9 bases aligning to TRBD1. With V trimmed by 7 bases and J by 8 bases, 8 bases remained unmatched. The CDR3 loop spans 13 amino acids. The CDR3 sequence is CASISWTGVGYTF. The DNA of the CDR3 is TGTGCCAGCATTTCCTGGACAGGGGTCGGCTACACCTTC.

The chain recombines TRBV28 with TRBJ2-7; a possible D gene is TRBD2 (6 bases). Trimming cost V 4 bases and J 3 bases, with 16 bases left between them. The germline V gene has CDR1 MDHEN and CDR2 SYDVKM. This CDR3 has 15 amino acids. CDR3 coding DNA: TGTGCCAGCAGTTCAACCGGGACTGGGGACTACGAGCAGTACTTC. This translates into CASSSTGTGDYEQYF. Using reference TRBV28 and TRBJ2-7 for the parts outside the CDR3, the full variable domain is DVKVTQSSRYLVKRTGEKVFLECVQDMDHENMFWYRQDPGLGLRLIYFSYDVKMKEKGDIPEGYSVSREKKERFSLILESASTNQTSMYLCASSSTGTGDYEQYFGPGTRLTVT.

This clone was observed a handful of times. The junction and the germline gene differ at one end; a read error may be behind it. CDR3 nucleotide sequence: TGTGCCAGCAGCGAAGGGGGGACTTCTGATGGCTACACCTTC. It translates to CASSEGGTSDGYTF. The chain is built from TRBV6-1 and TRBJ1-2; a weak D match, TRBD1 (6 bases). Germline V gives CDR1 MNHNS, CDR2 SASEGT. CDR3 length: 14 residues.

This chain's CDR3 is CASSVGSGGTEAFF. In nucleotides, the CDR3 is TGTGCCAGCAGCGTAGGTTCAGGGGGTACTGAAGCTTTCTTT. The V and J genes are TRBV9 and TRBJ1-1; TRBD1 aligns across 7 bases. The J segment lost 5 bases and the V segment lost 0 bases, leaving 4 bases of the junction unmatched. The CDR3 runs 14 residues. The germline V gene encodes CDR1 SGDLS and CDR2 YYNGEE.

The V and J genes are TRBV18 and TRBJ2-2; maybe TRBD2 (5 bases). The V end was cut by 6 bases, the J end by 0 bases, with 11 bases between. Germline V gives CDR1 KGHSH, CDR2 LQKENI. The CDR3 runs to 15 residues. CDR3 DNA: TGTGCCAGCTCGCGAGGGAATTCGAACACCGGGGAGCTGTTTTTT. It codes for CASSRGNSNTGELFF.

J is TRBJ1-3 and V is TRBV5-1; TRBD1 matches at 7 bases. The CDR3 is 15 amino acids. Trimming cost V 5 bases and J 2 bases; bases outside gene matches: 7. CDR1 is SGHRS, CDR2 YFSETQ, per germline. DNA for the CDR3: TGCGCCAGCAGAACCGGGACAGCTGCTGGAAACACCATATATTTT. Translation gives CASRTGTAAGNTIYF.

The rearrangement joins TRBV7-2 to TRBJ1-1; TRBD1 might be the D (5 bases). The CDR3 spans 13 residues. Germline CDR1 reads SGHTA; CDR2 reads FQGNSA. V was trimmed by 3 bases and J by 4 bases, leaving 9 bases between them. The CDR3 here is CASSFSRATEAFF. The CDR3 DNA is TGTGCCAGCAGCTTTTCCAGGGCCACTGAAGCTTTCTTT. Supplemented by reference TRBV7-2 and TRBJ1-1, the full variable domain reads GAGVSQSPSNKVTEKGKDVELRCDPISGHTALYWYRQSLGQGLEFLIYFQGNSAPDKSGLPSDRFSAERTGGSVSTLTIQRTQQEDSAVYLCASSFSRATEAFFGQGTRLTVV.

The rearrangement links TRBV4-3 to TRBJ1-6; TRBD1 matches at 7 bases. CDR1 and CDR2 from the germline V gene are LGHNA and YSLEER. Unmatched junction bases numbered 4, after V lost 6 bases and J lost 8 bases. The CDR3 totals 13 residues. CDR3 loop: CASSTGAHSPLHF. CDR3 coding DNA: TGCGCCAGCAGTACAGGGGCCCATTCACCCCTCCACTTT.

The rearrangement links TRBV7-6 to TRBJ1-4; D possibly corresponds to TRBD1 (5 bases). This CDR3 region has 15 residues. The germline gives CDR1 SGHVS, CDR2 FNYEAQ. Trimming took off 0 bases at V and 8 bases at J, with 13 bases between the two ends. CDR3 region: CASSLAGGTREKLFF. The CDR3, as DNA: TGTGCCAGCAGCTTAGCGGGCGGGACGAGAGAAAAACTGTTTTTT. Filled out from reference TRBV7-6 and TRBJ1-4, the complete variable domain reads GAGVSQSPRYKVTKRGQDVALRCDPISGHVSLYWYRQALGQGPEFLTYFNYEAQQDKSGLPNDRFSAERPEGSISTLTIQRTEQRDSAMYRCASSLAGGTREKLFFGSGTQLSVL.

The genes are TRBV11-2 and TRBJ2-1, with 7 bases lining up with TRBD2. Losses at the gene ends were 2 bases for V and 12 bases for J; bases not matched to a gene: 13. CDR1 SGHAT and CDR2 FQNNGV come from the germline V gene. This CDR3 has 15 amino acids. The CDR3 is CASSLLASGSDAQFF. The CDR3 DNA sequence: TGTGCCAGCAGCTTACTCGCTAGCGGCTCAGATGCGCAGTTCTTC. The variable domain in full, with the rest retrieved from reference TRBV11-2 and TRBJ2-1, is EAGVAQSPRYKIIEKRQSVAFWCNPISGHATLYWYQQILGQGPKLLIQFQNNGVVDDSQLPKDRFSAERLKGVDSTLKIQPAKLEDSAVYLCASSLLASGSDAQFFGPGTRLTVL.

This chain uses TRBV12-3 or TRBV12-4 with TRBJ1-2; no clear D gene. The CDR3 has 13 residues. Trimming took off 2 bases at V and 8 bases at J, with 12 bases between the two ends. CDR3 residues: CASSLPGLGGYTF. CDR3 bases: TGTGCCAGCAGTTTACCGGGTTTAGGCGGCTACACCTTC.